A single sample is the source of the 8 T cell receptor beta chains below, sequenced in a study of monozygotic twins with inflammatory bowel disease. TCRdb re-called the 5' RACE reads, yielding one record per CDR3 amino acid sequence without DNA. The repertoire table contains 330,000 or so distinct CDR3 sequences. The sequenced sample was blood. Receptor source: a human donor with ulcerative colitis or Crohn's disease, or a healthy co-twin of an affected twin (not recorded which).

V usage is TRBV16 and J usage is TRBJ1-2. The V gene's germline CDR1 is KGHSY and CDR2 FQNENV. The CDR3 contains 15 residues. The CDR3 protein is CASSHTQRTNYGYTF.

The J gene is TRBJ2-1, the V gene TRBV14; lacking DNA, the TRBD2 call made by TCRdb goes unchecked. Germline loops: CDR1 SGHDN, CDR2 FVKESK. The CDR3 spans 15 residues. The CDR3 sequence: CASSPGLAGDGEQFF.

CDR3 sequence: CASGGGGSRNSPLHF. V gene TRBV2 combines with J gene TRBJ1-6. Germline lookup yields CDR1 SNHLY and CDR2 FYNNEI. This CDR3 comprises 15 residues.

The gene calls are TRBV24-1 and TRBJ2-2; TCRdb reports TRBD2, a call that lacks DNA to check it against. Germline CDR1 and CDR2: KGHDR and SFDVKD. There are 18 residues in the CDR3. CDR3 region: CATSDLTSGEPVTGELFF.

The V gene is TRBV12-3 or TRBV12-4, the J gene TRBJ2-5; there is no DNA to check the TCRdb D call of TRBD1. This CDR3 spans 13 amino acids. CDR3 amino acids: CASSTGRGETQYF.

The V call is TRBV9, the J call TRBJ1-2; the TRBD1 assignment by TCRdb is unverifiable without DNA. Germline CDR1 reads SGDLS; CDR2 reads YYNGEE. The CDR3 loop spans 14 amino acids. CDR3 region: CASSGEDRHYGYTF.

The chain links TRBV4-3 to TRBJ2-1; TCRdb designates TRBD2, a call that cannot be tested without DNA. This CDR3 region has 13 residues. CDR1 LGHNA and CDR2 YSLEER come from the germline V gene. The CDR3 protein is CASSQTRADEQFF.

The chain has TRBV7-2 and TRBJ1-1; TCRdb's D call, TRBD1, is unchecked because there is no DNA. CDR1 and CDR2 from the germline V gene are SGHTA and FQGNSA. There are 15 residues in the CDR3. CDR3 sequence: CASSSSRGENTEAFF.